This is a list of T cell receptor beta chains from one sample in a study of blood T cell repertoires in COVID-19. The table came from immunoSEQ multiplex PCR; TCRdb's copy has only in-frame clones and leaves some out. The sample lists fewer than 250,000 clones, about 81% occurring once. Material: peripheral blood. The receptors derive from an older woman with COVID-19, enrolled during active disease. The CDR3 runs from the conserved cysteine through the conserved F or W. Fields, in order: J gene, V gene, clone size, D gene, CDR3 protein, CDR3 DNA. A D gene is named only where the DNA matches it firmly. A row's size may be missing; if present it is once, few, many or a size class.

J: TRBJ1-2; V: TRBV7-9; size: .; D: .; CDR3: CASSLEQTFRGYTF; DNA: TGTGCCAGCAGCTTAGAACAGACCTTCAGGGGCTACACCTTC
J: TRBJ2-3; V: TRBV28; size: .; D: TRBD2; CDR3: CASSSGRLAGFPTDTQYF; DNA: TGTGCCAGCAGTTCGGGGCGACTAGCGGGATTCCCCACAGATACGCAGTATTTT
J: TRBJ2-1; V: TRBV5-4; size: .; D: TRBD2; CDR3: CASSLGGGAYNEQFF; DNA: TGTGCCAGCAGCTTGGGTGGGGGGGCCTACAATGAGCAGTTCTTC
J: TRBJ2-2; V: TRBV7-9; size: once; D: .; CDR3: CASSLGVERANTGELFF; DNA: TGTGCCAGCAGCTTAGGCGTAGAACGCGCGAACACCGGGGAGCTGTTTTTT
J: TRBJ2-7; V: TRBV30; size: .; D: TRBD1; CDR3: CAWNPGQHEQYF; DNA: TGTGCCTGGAATCCGGGACAGCACGAGCAGTACTTC
J: TRBJ2-7; V: TRBV6-5; size: .; D: TRBD1; CDR3: CATRGQRLGSYEQYF; DNA: TGTGCCACCCGGGGACAGAGGTTGGGGTCCTACGAGCAGTACTTC
J: TRBJ2-3; V: TRBV3-1/TRBV3-2; size: .; D: .; CDR3: CASSPYPRQGSTDTQYF; DNA: TGTGCCAGCAGCCCTTATCCCAGGCAGGGGAGCACAGATACGCAGTATTTT
J: TRBJ2-3; V: TRBV9; size: .; D: .; CDR3: CASSVNGGIADTQYF; DNA: TGTGCCAGCAGCGTTAATGGAGGAATTGCAGATACGCAGTATTTT
J: TRBJ2-7; V: TRBV5-1; size: .; D: TRBD2; CDR3: CASSLEWTSNYEQYF; DNA: TGCGCCAGCAGCTTGGAGTGGACTAGTAACTACGAGCAGTACTTC
J: TRBJ1-2; V: TRBV7-2; size: .; D: TRBD1; CDR3: CASSLADRAYGYTF; DNA: TGTGCCAGCAGCTTAGCGGACAGGGCCTATGGCTACACCTTC
J: TRBJ1-2; V: TRBV4-1; size: few; D: TRBD1; CDR3: CASSQRTGEDYGYTF; DNA: TGCGCCAGCAGCCAAAGGACAGGGGAGGACTATGGCTACACCTTC
J: TRBJ2-2; V: TRBV6-5; size: .; D: .; CDR3: CASKQGVWTGELFF; DNA: TGTGCCAGCAAACAGGGAGTATGGACCGGGGAGCTGTTTTTT
J: TRBJ2-2; V: TRBV5-4; size: .; D: TRBD2; CDR3: CASSAGTSWGRELFF; DNA: TGTGCCAGCAGCGCCGGGACTAGCTGGGGGCGGGAGCTGTTTTTT
J: TRBJ1-1; V: TRBV7-3; size: .; D: TRBD1; CDR3: CASSSRRQGATEAFF; DNA: TGTGCCAGCAGCTCTCGAAGACAGGGGGCCACTGAAGCTTTCTTT
J: TRBJ2-7; V: TRBV7-2; size: .; D: .; CDR3: CASSLGQSSYEQYF; DNA: TGTGCCAGCAGCCTAGGACAGAGCTCCTACGAGCAGTACTTC
J: TRBJ2-1; V: TRBV9; size: .; D: .; CDR3: CASSISGFSYNEQFF; DNA: TGTGCCAGCAGCATTTCGGGGTTCTCCTACAATGAGCAGTTCTTC
J: TRBJ2-7; V: TRBV12-3/TRBV12-4; size: .; D: .; CDR3: CASSFGGYEQYF; DNA: TGTGCCAGCAGTTTCGGGGGATACGAGCAGTACTTC